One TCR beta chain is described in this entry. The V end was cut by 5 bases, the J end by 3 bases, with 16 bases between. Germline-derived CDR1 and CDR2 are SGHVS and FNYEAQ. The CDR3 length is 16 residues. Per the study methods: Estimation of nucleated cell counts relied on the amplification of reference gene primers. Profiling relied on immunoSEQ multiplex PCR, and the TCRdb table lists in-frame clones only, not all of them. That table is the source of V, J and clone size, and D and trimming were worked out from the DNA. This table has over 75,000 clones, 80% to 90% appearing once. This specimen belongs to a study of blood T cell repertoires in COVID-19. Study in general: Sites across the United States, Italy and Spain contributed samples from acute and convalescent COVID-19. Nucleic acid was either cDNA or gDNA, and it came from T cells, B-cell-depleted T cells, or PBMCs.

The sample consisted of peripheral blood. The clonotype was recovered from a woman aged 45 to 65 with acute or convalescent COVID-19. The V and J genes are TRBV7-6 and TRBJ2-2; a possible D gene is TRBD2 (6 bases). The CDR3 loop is CASSPTQRAYTGELFF. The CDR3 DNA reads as TGTGCCAGCAGCCCGACCCAGCGGGCTTACACCGGGGAGCTGTTTTTT.